This T cell receptor beta chain was recorded in a study of blood T cell repertoires in COVID-19. Study-wide background: The samples span acute and convalescent COVID-19 from the United States, Italy and Spain. T cells, B-cell-depleted T cells, or PBMCs provided the cDNA or gDNA that served as material.

Original handling: Researchers report that nucleated cell counts were estimated from reference gene primer amplification. Libraries were prepared by immunoSEQ multiplex PCR; TCRdb keeps only in-frame clonotypes and omits some of them. V and J calls and clone size follow that table, whereas D and trimming were derived from the DNA. The sample lists 60,000 to 70,000 clones; approximately 91% were seen once. With 10 bases removed from V and 7 bases from J, the gap between germline ends came to 20 bases. The CDR3 extends over 13 amino acids. CDR1 and CDR2 (germline): ENHRY, SYGVKD. The TCR was taken from a human donor with active COVID-19. The donor label of this sample is uncertain. What was sequenced was peripheral blood. The chain couples TRBV10-3 to TRBJ2-7, with D maybe TRBD1 (8 bases). CDR3 protein: CATDRGLAEEQYF. The DNA for the CDR3 is TGTGCCACCGACAGGGGCCTAGCGGAAGAGCAGTACTTC.